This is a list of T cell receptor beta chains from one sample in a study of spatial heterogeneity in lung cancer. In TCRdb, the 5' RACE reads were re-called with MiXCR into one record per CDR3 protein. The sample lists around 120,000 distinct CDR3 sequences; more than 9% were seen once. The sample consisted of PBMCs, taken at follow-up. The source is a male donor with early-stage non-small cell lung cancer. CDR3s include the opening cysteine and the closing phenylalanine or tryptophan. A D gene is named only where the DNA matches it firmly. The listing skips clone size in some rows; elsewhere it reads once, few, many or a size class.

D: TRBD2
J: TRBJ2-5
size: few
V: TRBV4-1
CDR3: CASSLPPQTSGGGTQYF
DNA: TGCGCCAGCAGCCTACCACCCCAGACTAGCGGGGGGGGGACCCAGTACTTC

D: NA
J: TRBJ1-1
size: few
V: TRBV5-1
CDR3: CASSPDLGTEAFF
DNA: TGCGCCAGCAGCCCGGACCTTGGCACTGAAGCTTTCTTT

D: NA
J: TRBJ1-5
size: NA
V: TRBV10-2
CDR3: CASSESTAPQHF
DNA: TGCGCCAGCAGTGAGTCGACAGCGCCCCAGCATTTT

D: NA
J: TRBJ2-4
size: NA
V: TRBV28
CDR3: CASSLGQPGNIQYF
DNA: TGTGCCAGCAGTTTGGGCCAACCCGGAAACATTCAGTACTTC

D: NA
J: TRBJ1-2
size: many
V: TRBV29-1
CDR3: CSVERDYGYTF
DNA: TGCAGCGTTGAACGAGACTATGGCTACACCTTC

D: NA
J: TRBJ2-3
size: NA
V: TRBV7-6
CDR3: CASSSRYRADSDTQYF
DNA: TGTGCCAGCAGCTCGAGGTACCGTGCGGACTCAGATACGCAGTATTTT

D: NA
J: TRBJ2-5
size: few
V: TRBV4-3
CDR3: CASSQGRRETQYF
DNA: TGCGCCAGCAGCCAAGGCCGGCGAGAGACCCAGTACTTC

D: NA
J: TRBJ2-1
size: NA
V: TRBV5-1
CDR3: CASSETGRYNEQFF
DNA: TGCGCCAGCAGCGAGACAGGAAGATACAATGAGCAGTTCTTC

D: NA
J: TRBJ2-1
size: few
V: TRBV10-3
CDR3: CAILGGSYNEQFF
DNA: TGTGCCATCTTGGGGGGCTCCTACAATGAGCAGTTCTTC

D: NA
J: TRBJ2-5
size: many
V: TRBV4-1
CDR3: CASSRRVQETQYF
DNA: TGCGCCAGCAGCCGCAGGGTCCAAGAGACCCAGTACTTC

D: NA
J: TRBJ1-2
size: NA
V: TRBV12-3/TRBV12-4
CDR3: CASKTGGASNYGYTF
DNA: TGTGCCAGCAAGACTGGAGGGGCATCTAACTATGGCTACACCTTC

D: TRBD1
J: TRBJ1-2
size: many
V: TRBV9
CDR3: CASSPSPRDSGNYGYTF
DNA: TGTGCCAGCAGCCCTTCCCCCCGGGACAGCGGTAACTATGGCTACACCTTC

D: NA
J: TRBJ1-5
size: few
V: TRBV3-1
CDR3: CASSLGVSNQPQHF
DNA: TGTGCCAGCAGCCTTGGGGTTAGCAATCAGCCCCAGCATTTT

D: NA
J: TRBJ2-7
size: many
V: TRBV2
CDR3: CASDGAVGKNSYEQYF
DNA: TGTGCCAGCGACGGGGCAGTGGGAAAAAACTCCTACGAGCAGTACTTC

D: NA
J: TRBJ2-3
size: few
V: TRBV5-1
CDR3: CASSLDGGPGTDTQYF
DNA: TGCGCCAGCAGCTTGGACGGGGGGCCTGGCACAGATACGCAGTATTTT